This entry lists 21 T cell receptor beta chains sequenced from one sample in a study of blood T cells in healthy people across ages. Through a sample-barcoded 5' primer and a J-beta primer mix, a second PCR was run for roughly 6 to 12 cycles. TCRdb re-analysed the 5' RACE reads in MiXCR, keeping a single row per CDR3 protein. The sample yields around 1,800,000 distinct CDR3 sequences, about two fifths seen once. Sequences were obtained from blood. The receptors were sampled from a human donor in good health.

A few counts support this clonotype. The chain links TRBV4-3 to TRBJ2-7; TRBD1 matches at 8 bases. The V and J ends lost 0 bases and 4 bases, in that order; junction bases with no gene match: 8. Per the germline V gene, CDR1 is LGHNA and CDR2 is YSLEER. The CDR3 consists of 16 residues. This CDR3 reads CASSQEEDREIYEQYF. CDR3 bases: TGCGCCAGCAGCCAAGAGGAGGACAGGGAAATATACGAGCAGTACTTC.

V is TRBV4-1 and J is TRBJ2-5; tentative D call: TRBD1 (7 bases). The CDR3 extends over 13 amino acids. Germline assignment: CDR1 MGHRA and CDR2 YSYEKL. With 2 bases removed from V and 7 bases from J, the gap between germline ends came to 11 bases. CDR3 protein: CASSQFQGGTQYF. Here the CDR3 DNA reads TGCGCCAGCAGCCAATTCCAGGGGGGGACCCAGTACTTC.

Notes on this clonotype: Possible read error: a much larger clone is one base away. The rearrangement joins TRBV29-1 to TRBJ2-5, with D uncertain. Trimming shortened V by 4 bases and J by 1 base, and 16 bases separated the two germline ends. This CDR3 contains 15 residues. Germline V gives CDR1 SQVTM, CDR2 ANQGSEA. The CDR3 here is CSVALLYGVQETQYF. CDR3 bases: TGCAGCGTTGCTTTGCTGTACGGAGTCCAAGAGACCCAGTACTTC.

This clonotype was observed a few times. The V gene is TRBV5-6, the J gene TRBJ2-7, with D perhaps being TRBD1 or TRBD2 (5 bases each). The V gene lost 0 bases and the J gene lost 6 bases, with 13 bases spanning the gap. The germline V gene encodes CDR1 SGHDT and CDR2 YYEEEE. CDR3 length equals 14 residues. The CDR3 coding sequence is TGTGCCAGCAGCTTGGGAGGGGCGAAGGGCGAGCAGTACTTC. This translates into CASSLGGAKGEQYF.

The chain combines TRBV4-3 with TRBJ2-3, with 8 bases matching TRBD2. The CDR3 contains 15 residues. V lost 4 bases, J lost 4 bases, and 7 bases stayed unmatched. Germline CDR1 LGHNA, CDR2 YSLEER. The chain's CDR3 is CASSPERGWSDTQYF. The CDR3 DNA reads TGCGCCAGCAGCCCTGAGCGGGGGTGGTCAGATACGCAGTATTTT.

The chain has TRBV29-1 and TRBJ1-1; a possible D gene is TRBD1 (5 bases). V shed 4 bases and J shed 5 bases, with 14 bases lying between them. Germline-derived CDR1 and CDR2 are SQVTM and ANQGSEA. The CDR3 totals 13 residues. In DNA, the CDR3 is TGCAGCGTTGGGTACAGGTGGGGGACTGAAGCTTTCTTT. Its protein product is CSVGYRWGTEAFF.

The genes are TRBV7-3 and TRBJ1-1; D is possibly TRBD1 (5 bases). The germline V gene encodes CDR1 SGHTA and CDR2 FQGTGA. The ends were cut back, 3 bases at V and 7 bases at J, with 12 bases in the middle. CDR3 length: 13 amino acids. This chain's CDR3 is CASSLSQGVEAFF. The CDR3 DNA reads TGTGCCAGCAGCTTGAGTCAGGGCGTTGAAGCTTTCTTT.

This clonotype was seen a handful of times. This chain uses TRBV7-2 with TRBJ2-1, with 11 bases identical to TRBD2. The CDR3 sequence is 15 residues long. CDR1 is SGHTA and CDR2 is FQGNSA in the germline V gene. The junction had 4 bases not matched to a gene; V was cut back by 3 bases and J by 6 bases. DNA for the CDR3: TGTGCCAGCAGCTTTACTAGCGGGGGCGGCAATGAGCAGTTCTTC. Its translation is CASSFTSGGGNEQFF.

The chain uses TRBV6-2 or TRBV6-3 and TRBJ2-5; 12 nucleotides agree with TRBD1. Losses at the gene ends were 4 bases for V and 7 bases for J; bases not matched to a gene: 7. Germline V lookup: CDR1 MNHEY, CDR2 SVGEGT. The CDR3 spans 15 residues. The CDR3: CASSFRDRGPWTQYF. DNA of the CDR3: TGTGCCAGCAGTTTCCGGGACAGGGGGCCGTGGACCCAGTACTTC.

A few counts support this clonotype. V and J are TRBV7-9 and TRBJ2-5; D may be TRBD2 (6 bases). This CDR3 has 15 amino acids. Looked up from germline, CDR1 is SEHNR and CDR2 is FQNEAQ (reference sequence). Trimming stripped 1 base from V and 4 bases from J, with 13 bases between. The CDR3 here is CASSLGGTDGETQYF. DNA of the CDR3: TGTGCCAGCAGCTTAGGCGGGACGGATGGAGAGACCCAGTACTTC.

V is TRBV3-1 and J is TRBJ2-1; the match to TRBD2 covers 11 bases. Germline V gene sequence: CDR1 LGHDT, CDR2 YNNKEL (reference sequence). The ends lost 1 base at V and 6 bases at J; junction bases unmatched: 8. The CDR3 is made up of 17 amino acids. DNA of the CDR3: TGTGCCAGCAGCCAAGTGCCGGGACTAGCGGAATTCAATGAGCAGTTCTTC. Its protein is CASSQVPGLAEFNEQFF.

The rearrangement joins TRBV4-3 to TRBJ2-7; the D gene is possibly TRBD1 (7 bases). Trimming shortened V by 0 bases and J by 6 bases, and 18 bases separated the two germline ends. CDR3 length: 16 residues. Germline V gene data show CDR1 as LGHNA and CDR2 as YSLEER. CDR3: CASSQEAGQPYREQYF. The CDR3 DNA sequence: TGCGCCAGCAGCCAAGAGGCGGGACAGCCCTATCGCGAGCAGTACTTC.

This clonotype has a handful of counts. The chain uses TRBV4-2 and TRBJ2-3, with a weak D call TRBD2 (5 bases). The CDR3 extends over 17 amino acids. V lost 3 bases and J 5 bases, leaving 21 bases between the germline ends. Per the germline V gene, CDR1 is LGHNA and CDR2 is YNFKEQ. CDR3 sequence: CASSQETRQPPRDTQYF. The CDR3 nucleotides are TGTGCCAGCAGCCAGGAAACTAGGCAACCGCCCCGAGATACGCAGTATTTT.

This rearrangement joins TRBV30 to TRBJ1-5; 7 nucleotides agree with TRBD1. V was clipped by 3 bases and J by 4 bases; unmatched bases: 6. The CDR3 totals 14 residues. Germline CDR1 reads GTSNPN; CDR2 reads SVGIG (reference sequence). Here the CDR3 reads CAWSRGTDNQPQHF. DNA of the CDR3: TGTGCCTGGAGCCGGGGGACAGATAATCAGCCCCAGCATTTT.

This clonotype has only a few counts. This chain connects TRBV29-1 to TRBJ2-7; the D gene is possibly TRBD2 (6 bases). The J call may be faulty, since TRBJ2-5 better matches the DNA end. Per germline, CDR1 SQVTM and CDR2 ANQGSEA. This CDR3 region has 13 residues. The CDR3 DNA is TGCAGCGTTGATTCCGGGGGTCGGGAGACCCAGTACTTC. This encodes CSVDSGGRETQYF.

This chain uses TRBV3-1 with TRBJ2-4, with 7 bases identical to TRBD2. The DNA end is more similar to TRBJ2-7, so the J call may be wrong. The CDR3 has 14 amino acids. CDR1 is LGHDT, CDR2 YNNKEL, per germline (reference sequence). CDR3 nucleotide sequence: TGTGCCAGCAGCCAAAGCGGGGCATCTTACGAGCAGTACTTC. Translation gives CASSQSGASYEQYF.

This clonotype was counted between two and nine times. A read error may produce the germline difference seen at one junction end. V and J are TRBV20-1 and TRBJ2-7, with D tentatively TRBD2 (6 bases). CDR1 and CDR2 (germline): DFQATT, SNEGSKA (reference sequence). The CDR3 runs 12 residues. As DNA, the CDR3 is TGCAGTGCAACCCGGGACTCCTACGAGCGGTACTTC. Translating it yields CSATRDSYERYF.

This chain uses TRBV4-2 with TRBJ2-2; TRBD1 is a possible D gene (6 bases). V lost 0 bases and J lost 7, with 15 bases in between. Germline lookup yields CDR1 LGHNA and CDR2 YNFKEQ. The CDR3 length is 16 residues. The CDR3 region is CASSQEGGTPRGELFF. The CDR3 DNA sequence: TGTGCCAGCAGCCAAGAAGGGGGAACCCCTCGCGGGGAGCTGTTTTTT.

As for this clonotype: A much larger clonotype is one base distant, so this may be a read error. The rearrangement links TRBV6-2 or TRBV6-3 to TRBJ1-5; D is undetermined. Trimming removed 6 bases from V and 10 bases from J, with 13 bases in between. Germline loops: CDR1 MNHEY, CDR2 SVGEGT. CDR3 length equals 12 residues. The CDR3 region is CASSPREHPQHF. The CDR3 bases are TGTGCCAGCAGCCCACGGGAGCACCCCCAGCATTTT.

V and J are TRBV20-1 and TRBJ1-1; D is unclear. The germline V gene encodes CDR1 DFQATT and CDR2 SNEGSKA (reference sequence). V was pared by 3 bases and J by 8 bases, with 13 bases between. This CDR3 spans 12 amino acids. The CDR3 DNA is TGCAGTGCTAGCACGGGGAGGTCGGAAGCTTTCTTT. Protein product: CSASTGRSEAFF.

This clonotype was seen only a few times. The junction shows a germline mismatch at one end, possibly a read error. CDR3 in DNA: TGTGCCAGCAGTAAAGCACAGGGGGCTTGGGGCTACACCTTC. Its protein is CASSKAQGAWGYTF. The chain has TRBV2 and TRBJ1-2; 9 nucleotides line up with TRBD1. The germline V gene has CDR1 SNHLY and CDR2 FYNNEI. This CDR3 is 14 amino acids long.